These 9 T cell receptor beta chains share one sample of origin, sequenced in a study of CD8 T cells in ankylosing spondylitis. TCRdb passed the 5' RACE reads through MiXCR, listing each CDR3 protein once. The table shows nearly 350,000 distinct CDR3 sequences, with roughly 14% occurring only once. Sample: blood, either unsorted or a sorted T cell fraction (not recorded which). All receptors come from a male donor with ankylosing spondylitis or in good health (not recorded which).

This clonotype has ten or more counts. The chain combines TRBV5-6 with TRBJ2-2; maybe TRBD2 (6 bases). Trimming stripped 5 bases from V and 6 bases from J, with 17 bases between. CDR3 size: 15 residues. Germline V gene data show CDR1 as SGHDT and CDR2 as YYEEEE. CDR3 nucleotide sequence: TGTGCCAGCAGGAGAGCGGGTAGTTTGTCCGGGGAGCTGTTTTTT. This sequence encodes CASRRAGSLSGELFF.

This chain links TRBV5-1 with TRBJ2-1; TRBD2 aligns across 10 bases. Losses at the gene ends were 1 base for V and 3 bases for J; bases not matched to a gene: 4. Looked up from germline, CDR1 is SGHRS and CDR2 is YFSETQ. CDR3 length: 16 amino acids. The CDR3 loop is CASSLQGTSVYNEQFF. CDR3 nucleotides: TGCGCCAGCAGCTTGCAAGGGACTAGCGTCTACAATGAGCAGTTCTTC.

This clonotype was seen a handful of times. V gene TRBV27 combines with J gene TRBJ1-1, with 9 bases lining up with TRBD1. Losses at the gene ends were 6 bases for V and 1 base for J; bases not matched to a gene: 6. CDR1 and CDR2 from the germline V gene are MNHEY and SMNVEV (reference sequence). This CDR3 spans 15 amino acids. The CDR3 region is CASRPTGQGNTEAFF. The CDR3 DNA sequence: TGTGCCAGCAGGCCAACGGGACAGGGGAACACTGAAGCTTTCTTT.

The V call is TRBV4-2, the J call TRBJ2-1; D gene uncertain. The V gene's germline CDR1 is LGHNA and CDR2 YNFKEQ. V lost 4 bases and J lost 0, with 16 bases in between. The CDR3 has 17 residues. CDR3 sequence reads: CASSLKMGTYSYNEQFF. The CDR3 DNA is TGTGCCAGCAGCCTAAAAATGGGCACCTACTCCTACAATGAGCAGTTCTTC.

The chain carries TRBV20-1 and TRBJ2-4, with 15 positions matching TRBD2. This CDR3 is 16 amino acids long. J was trimmed by 7 bases and V by 6 bases; bases with no gene match: 10. Per germline, CDR1 DFQATT and CDR2 SNEGSKA (reference sequence). CDR3 protein: CSATGLAGGPLNIQYF. The CDR3 region has the DNA TGCAGTGCCACCGGACTAGCGGGAGGGCCGTTGAACATTCAGTACTTC.

The V and J genes are TRBV12-3 or TRBV12-4 and TRBJ1-1; 9 nucleotides match TRBD1. V lost 6 bases to trimming and J lost 3 bases; unmatched junction nucleotides: 8. The CDR3 sequence is 15 residues long. Here the CDR3 reads CASRNTGGSDTEAFF. The CDR3 DNA reads as TGTGCCAGCAGGAATACAGGGGGCTCGGACACTGAAGCTTTCTTT.

The V call is TRBV4-1, the J call TRBJ1-1; tentative D call: TRBD1 (5 bases). Deletions cut 1 base from V and 2 bases from J, with 11 bases between. The length of the CDR3 is 15 residues. Germline CDR1 MGHRA, CDR2 YSYEKL. The CDR3 region has the DNA TGCGCCAGCAGCCAAGGGCAGGGACTTAACACTGAAGCTTTCTTT. It is translated as CASSQGQGLNTEAFF.

The J gene is TRBJ2-7, the V gene TRBV11-2, with D perhaps matching TRBD2 (5 bases). The CDR3 consists of 14 residues. V lost 5 bases and J 5 bases, leaving 16 bases between the germline ends. Germline CDR1 is SGHAT and CDR2 is FQNNGV. The CDR3 sequence: CASSLGLGRDEQYF. The CDR3 DNA is TGTGCCAGCAGCCTCGGACTCGGTAGGGACGAGCAGTACTTC. The full variable domain, in which reference TRBV11-2 and TRBJ2-7 provide the parts outside the CDR3, is EAGVAQSPRYKIIEKRQSVAFWCNPISGHATLYWYQQILGQGPKLLIQFQNNGVVDDSQLPKDRFSAERLKGVDSTLKIQPAKLEDSAVYLCASSLGLGRDEQYFGPGTRLTVT.

The chain recombines TRBV2 with TRBJ2-5; D is unclear. CDR1 is SNHLY and CDR2 is FYNNEI in the germline V gene. V shed 4 bases and J shed 4 bases, with 7 bases lying between them. The CDR3 has 12 amino acids. The CDR3 DNA reads TGTGCCAGCAGTGCCGGCCGAGAGACCCAGTACTTC. Its translation is CASSAGRETQYF.